A single sample gave rise to the 27 T cell receptor beta chains below, sequenced in a study of shared clonotypes between healthy human individuals. The assay was immunoSEQ multiplex PCR, and TCRdb's table has in-frame clones only and misses some. The data contain roughly 720,000 clones, roughly 91% of them seen just once; the ten biggest clones take up approximately 35%. Material: memory CD8+ T cells from PBMCs. Subset: CD45RO+ cells pooled with CCR7-negative TemRA cells. These receptors all stem from a man aged 18 to 29 in good health. Some clones in this sample may be carry-over from other donors' samples.

The rearrangement joins TRBV5-1 to TRBJ2-1; TRBD1 or TRBD2 may be the D gene (5 bases each). This CDR3 is built from 15 residues. V was trimmed by 3 bases and J by 1 base, leaving 11 bases between them. Germline V gives CDR1 SGHRS, CDR2 YFSETQ. CDR3 sequence reads: CASSSGTVSYNEQFF. The CDR3 DNA sequence: TGCGCCAGCAGCTCCGGGACGGTGTCCTACAATGAGCAGTTCTTC.

The rearrangement links TRBV12-5 to TRBJ2-7, with 10 bases lining up with TRBD1. V shed 4 bases, J shed 5 bases, and the junction held 2 bases outside the gene matches. The CDR3 is 13 residues long. Per the germline V gene, CDR1 is LGHNT and CDR2 is FRNRAP. As DNA, the CDR3 is TGTGCTAGTGGTTCGGACAGGGGGGACGAGCAGTACTTC. Translation: CASGSDRGDEQYF.

The J gene is TRBJ2-7, the V gene TRBV27; maybe TRBD2 (6 bases). Germline V gene lookup returns CDR1 MNHEY and CDR2 SMNVEV (reference sequence). Between the trimmed V and J ends, which lost 4 bases and 3 bases, there was a span of 13 bases. This CDR3 has 14 residues. The CDR3 DNA sequence: TGTGCCAGCAGTTCGGGACTGAAATTCTACGAGCAGTACTTC. This sequence encodes CASSSGLKFYEQYF.

V is TRBV28 and J is TRBJ1-1, with D perhaps TRBD1 (6 bases). Germline V CDR1 and CDR2: MDHEN, SYDVKM. V lost 5 bases, J lost 0 bases, and 10 bases lay in between. The CDR3 runs 14 residues. Written as DNA, the CDR3 is TGTGCCAGCAGTCCGGGACACCTGAACACTGAAGCTTTCTTT. This gives the protein CASSPGHLNTEAFF.

The V call is TRBV28, the J call TRBJ2-7; TRBD1 matches 7 bases. Germline V gene lookup returns CDR1 MDHEN and CDR2 SYDVKM. This CDR3 contains 14 residues. V shed 7 bases and J 4 bases; nucleotides not matched to a gene: 10. DNA of the CDR3: TGTGCCAGCAAACTGACAGGGTCTGGATACGAGCAGTACTTC. It specifies CASKLTGSGYEQYF.

This chain uses TRBV15 with TRBJ2-1; 12 nucleotides match TRBD2. The V gene's germline CDR1 is LNHNV and CDR2 YYDKDF (reference sequence). With V trimmed by 5 bases and J by 0 bases, 5 bases remained unmatched. The CDR3 runs 17 residues. The DNA for the CDR3 is TGTGCCACCAGCGGAGGACTAGCGGGATCCTCCTACAATGAGCAGTTCTTC. As protein: CATSGGLAGSSYNEQFF.

The chain carries TRBV11-2 and TRBJ2-1, with 10 positions matching TRBD2. Germline assignment: CDR1 SGHAT and CDR2 FQNNGV. V lost 2 bases to trimming and J lost 4 bases; unmatched junction nucleotides: 8. The CDR3 is 17 residues long. DNA for the CDR3: TGTGCCAGCAGCTTATTCCGCTTAGCGGGAGGTTACAATGAGCAGTTCTTC. Translating it yields CASSLFRLAGGYNEQFF.

The chain links TRBV19 to TRBJ2-5, with TRBD1 matching over 7 bases. The junction had 9 bases not matched to a gene; V was cut back by 5 bases and J by 3 bases. The CDR3 is 15 amino acids. Germline CDR1 LNHDA, CDR2 SQIVND (reference sequence). CDR3 sequence: CASSEPDRWEETQYF. In DNA form, the CDR3 reads TGTGCCAGTAGTGAGCCGGACAGGTGGGAAGAGACCCAGTACTTC.

The gene calls are TRBV7-6 and TRBJ2-7; D possibly uses TRBD1 or TRBD2 (5 bases each). Trimming stripped 1 base from V and 2 bases from J, with 15 bases between. The CDR3 loop spans 16 amino acids. CDR1 is SGHVS and CDR2 is FNYEAQ in the germline V gene. The CDR3 DNA reads as TGTGCCAGCAGCTTAGGGGGAGACGGGGCTCCCTACGAGCAGTACTTC. Protein product: CASSLGGDGAPYEQYF.

The CDR3: CASSLRGGVGEQFF. The CDR3 DNA sequence: TGCGCCAGCAGCTTAAGAGGGGGAGTTGGTGAGCAGTTCTTC. V is TRBV5-1 and J is TRBJ2-1; weak D call: TRBD1 (6 bases). Per germline, CDR1 SGHRS and CDR2 YFSETQ. CDR3 length: 14 amino acids. V lost 2 bases and J 9 bases, leaving 15 bases between the germline ends.

This clone is a singleton in its sample. The chain links TRBV19 to TRBJ2-5; 12 bases are a match to TRBD1. V was pared by 4 bases and J by 5 bases, with 5 bases of the junction left unmatched. Germline assignment: CDR1 LNHDA and CDR2 SQIVND (reference sequence). This CDR3 comprises 15 residues. The CDR3: CASSTGTGGRETQYF. CDR3 in DNA: TGTGCCAGTAGTACGGGGACAGGGGGCCGGGAGACCCAGTACTTC.

The chain recombines TRBV7-3 with TRBJ2-6; 7 bases align to TRBD1. Germline lookup yields CDR1 SGHTA and CDR2 FQGTGA. Germline trimming cut 1 base from V and 0 bases from J; bases unmatched to any gene: 6. The CDR3 extends over 18 amino acids. The CDR3 protein is CASSLNGGQSSGANVLTF. The CDR3 DNA follows: TGTGCCAGCAGCTTAAATGGGGGACAGAGCTCTGGGGCCAACGTCCTGACTTTC.

This clone showed up just a few times. V is TRBV19 and J is TRBJ1-2; possibly TRBD1 for D (5 bases). Trimming shortened V by 3 bases and J by 0 bases, and 14 bases separated the two germline ends. The CDR3 spans 16 residues. Germline loops: CDR1 LNHDA, CDR2 SQIVND (reference sequence). CDR3 in amino acids: CASSIRNRQPNYGYTF. CDR3 bases: TGTGCCAGTAGTATTCGGAACCGACAGCCTAACTATGGCTACACCTTC.

The chain is built from TRBV11-2 and TRBJ1-2; D not certain. This CDR3 has 14 amino acids. Germline V gene sequence: CDR1 SGHAT, CDR2 FQNNGV. Trimming cost V 1 base and J 4 bases, with 10 bases left between them. As DNA, the CDR3 is TGTGCCAGCAGCTTAGGTGGGAACTCCTATGGCTACACCTTC. Translation gives CASSLGGNSYGYTF. The full variable domain, in which reference TRBV11-2 and TRBJ1-2 provide the parts outside the CDR3, is EAGVAQSPRYKIIEKRQSVAFWCNPISGHATLYWYQQILGQGPKLLIQFQNNGVVDDSQLPKDRFSAERLKGVDSTLKIQPAKLEDSAVYLCASSLGGNSYGYTFGSGTRLTVV.

The chain carries TRBV4-3 and TRBJ2-2; 12 bases are a match to TRBD2. This CDR3 contains 17 residues. Losses at the gene ends were 2 bases for V and 3 bases for J; bases not matched to a gene: 4. Germline V CDR1 and CDR2: LGHNA, YSLEER. CDR3 region: CASSQSLAGGYTGELFF. The CDR3 DNA follows: TGCGCCAGCAGCCAATCGCTAGCGGGAGGGTACACCGGGGAGCTGTTTTTT.

The chain is built from TRBV5-6 and TRBJ1-1; 11 nucleotides agree with TRBD1. The germline V gene encodes CDR1 SGHDT and CDR2 YYEEEE. V dropped 2 bases and J dropped 6; count of bases not matched to a gene: 3. The CDR3 runs 14 residues. CDR3 nucleotide sequence: TGTGCCAGCAGCTTTGGGACAGGGGGTTCTGAAGCTTTCTTT. Its protein is CASSFGTGGSEAFF. The whole variable domain, filled in from reference TRBV5-6 and TRBJ1-1, reads DAGVTQSPTHLIKTRGQQVTLRCSPKSGHDTVSWYQQALGQGPQFIFQYYEEEERQRGNFPDRFSGHQFPNYSSELNVNALLLGDSALYLCASSFGTGGSEAFFGQGTRLTVV.

The rearrangement links TRBV7-8 to TRBJ2-1, with D uncertain. V lost 5 bases and J 1 base, leaving 24 bases between the germline ends. The CDR3 consists of 19 residues. Germline V gives CDR1 SGHVS, CDR2 FQNEAQ. This chain's CDR3 is CASSIWRDLSSASYNEQFF. In DNA, the CDR3 is TGTGCCAGCAGCATTTGGCGAGATCTGAGCAGTGCATCCTACAATGAGCAGTTCTTC.

The rearrangement uses TRBV7-9 and TRBJ2-2, with TRBD1 as a possible D gene (5 bases). Trimming took off 5 bases at V and 4 bases at J, with 14 bases between the two ends. This CDR3 spans 15 amino acids. Germline V gene lookup returns CDR1 SEHNR and CDR2 FQNEAQ (reference sequence). The DNA of the CDR3 is TGTGCCAGCAGCCCGCCGGACACGGTCACCGGGGAGCTGTTTTTT. Translated: CASSPPDTVTGELFF. The whole variable domain, filled in from reference TRBV7-9 and TRBJ2-2, reads DTGVSQNPRHKITKRGQNVTFRCDPISEHNRLYWYRQTLGQGPEFLTYFQNEAQLEKSRLLSDRFSAERPKGSFSTLEIQRTEQGDSAMYLCASSPPDTVTGELFFGEGSRLTVL.

The chain is built from TRBV7-2 and TRBJ2-1, with 8 bases aligning to TRBD2. CDR1 and CDR2 from the germline V gene are SGHTA and FQGNSA. The V segment lost 4 bases and the J segment 6 bases; nucleotides outside the gene matches: 8. The CDR3 runs to 15 residues. CDR3 DNA sequence: TGTGCCAGCAGCTCCGGATGGGCGGGAGGCAATGAGCAGTTCTTC. This codes for CASSSGWAGGNEQFF. The full variable domain, with the rest looked up from reference TRBV7-2 and TRBJ2-1, is GAGVSQSPSNKVTEKGKDVELRCDPISGHTALYWYRQSLGQGLEFLIYFQGNSAPDKSGLPSDRFSAERTGGSVSTLTIQRTQQEDSAVYLCASSSGWAGGNEQFFGPGTRLTVL.

Comments on this clone: Distinct nucleotide sequences in the sample also encode this CDR3. The chain carries TRBV27 and TRBJ2-7, with TRBD2 matching 7 bases. Germline CDR1 MNHEY, CDR2 SMNVEV (reference sequence). The CDR3 has 12 residues. V shed 8 bases, J shed 3 bases, and the junction held 4 bases outside the gene matches. CDR3 sequence: CASGGRYYEQYF. CDR3 nucleotide sequence: TGTGCCAGCGGCGGGAGATACTACGAGCAGTACTTC.

In this sample, this clone turned up once. The rearrangement links TRBV4-3 to TRBJ2-7; TRBD2 matches at 9 bases. Germline values: CDR1 LGHNA, CDR2 YSLEER. The trim removed 5 bases at V and 6 bases at J, leaving 11 bases unmatched. The CDR3 is 15 amino acids. The CDR3 DNA follows: TGCGCCAGCAGCTCAAATAGCGGGAGAGGACTCGAGCAGTACTTC. Translation: CASSSNSGRGLEQYF.

This clone was detected only a few times. The identical CDR3 is also encoded by other nucleotide sequences in the sample. The gene calls are TRBV27 and TRBJ1-5; D not certain. Trimming took 0 bases from V and 4 from J, leaving 7 bases between them. This CDR3 has 14 residues. Germline V lookup: CDR1 MNHEY, CDR2 SMNVEV (reference sequence). The chain's CDR3 is CASSLSGRNQPQHF. In DNA form, the CDR3 reads TGTGCCAGCAGTTTATCGGGCCGGAATCAGCCCCAGCATTTT.

This clone was counted many times. Because the CDR3's place on the DNA is in doubt, the DNA is left out and the CDR3 is given as listed by TCRdb. The chain carries TRBV29-1 and TRBJ2-7; the table assigns TRBD1, which was not confirmed against the DNA. The CDR3 is 11 residues long, counting both termini. The germline V gene encodes CDR1 SQVTM and CDR2 ANQGSEA. CDR3 region: CSVLFGQGINF.

The rearrangement links TRBV5-6 to TRBJ2-7; no clear D gene. V was clipped by 4 bases and J by 2 bases, with 10 bases between them. The CDR3 contains 13 residues. Germline V gives CDR1 SGHDT, CDR2 YYEEEE. CDR3 protein: CASSHITPYEQYF. The DNA for the CDR3 is TGTGCCAGCAGCCATATTACCCCCTACGAGCAGTACTTC.

This clone was seen a single time. The J gene is TRBJ1-1, the V gene TRBV6-5; D may be TRBD1 (5 bases). V was shortened by 5 bases and J by 4 bases, with 11 bases between the two germline ends. CDR3 length: 13 amino acids. Germline V gene sequence: CDR1 MNHEY, CDR2 SVGAGI. CDR3 residues: CASSGGAVTEAFF. The CDR3 DNA reads TGTGCCAGCAGTGGGGGTGCGGTCACTGAAGCTTTCTTT.

The rearrangement joins TRBV28 to TRBJ2-7, with D hard to call. Trimming left V 2 bases short and J 2 bases short, with 4 bases between. This CDR3 comprises 12 residues. Germline CDR1 MDHEN, CDR2 SYDVKM. Here the CDR3 reads CASSLPAYEQYF. Here the CDR3 DNA reads TGTGCCAGCAGTTTACCCGCCTACGAGCAGTACTTC.

The chain links TRBV28 to TRBJ1-5, with D possibly TRBD1 on 6 matching bases. Germline lookup yields CDR1 MDHEN and CDR2 SYDVKM. V shed 7 bases and J shed 3 bases, with 19 bases lying between them. The length of the CDR3 is 16 residues. The CDR3, as DNA: TGTGCCAGCACCGAACGGACAGTTACCTACAATCAGCCCCAGCATTTT. It translates to CASTERTVTYNQPQHF. Based on the CDR3 plus reference TRBV28 and TRBJ1-5, the full variable domain is DVKVTQSSRYLVKRTGEKVFLECVQDMDHENMFWYRQDPGLGLRLIYFSYDVKMKEKGDIPEGYSVSREKKERFSLILESASTNQTSMYLCASTERTVTYNQPQHFGDGTRLSIL.